One sample yielded the 26 T cell receptor beta chains listed below, sequenced in a study of cytomegalovirus exposure and HLA in healthy donors. Primers included in the PCR were 60 Vbeta and 13 Jbeta primers. Profiled with immunoSEQ multiplex PCR; TCRdb holds only in-frame clones, not every one. This table has roughly 130,000 clones, less than 85% appearing once. The sample comprised PBMCs. Receptors were obtained from a woman in her 50s in good health and CMV-seropositive.

The genes are TRBV5-8 and TRBJ1-3, with 8 bases that match TRBD1. J lost 2 bases, V lost 3 bases, and 7 bases had no gene match. CDR1 is SGHTS and CDR2 is YDEGEE in the germline V gene. This CDR3 is built from 16 residues. The chain's CDR3 is CASSWTGRTAGNTIYF. In DNA form, the CDR3 reads TGTGCCAGCAGCTGGACAGGGAGAACGGCTGGAAACACCATATATTTT.

This clone was seen a single time. Other DNA sequences within the sample encode an identical CDR3. The rearrangement uses TRBV6-5 and TRBJ2-7, with no clear D. The CDR3 contains 14 residues. CDR1 MNHEY and CDR2 SVGAGI come from the germline V gene. Deletions cut 0 bases from V and 7 bases from J, with 13 bases between. CDR3 bases: TGTGCCAGCAGTTACTCTGTGGCTCCTTGGGAGCAGTACTTC. This gives the protein CASSYSVAPWEQYF.

This clone came up once. The gene calls are TRBV29-1 and TRBJ2-1; maybe TRBD2 (6 bases). The germline V gene has CDR1 SQVTM and CDR2 ANQGSEA. V was trimmed by 6 bases and J by 0 bases, leaving 15 bases between them. The CDR3 length is 15 residues. CDR3 sequence reads: CSVGGGGRSYNEQFF. For the CDR3, the DNA is TGCAGCGTGGGGGGTGGGGGTCGCTCCTACAATGAGCAGTTCTTC.

This clone was counted between two and nine times. This chain uses TRBV6-4 with TRBJ2-3; 9 bases line up with TRBD2. The V and J ends lost 4 bases and 1 base, in that order; junction bases with no gene match: 3. The CDR3 consists of 15 residues. Germline CDR1 is MRHNA and CDR2 is SNTAGT. The CDR3 nucleotides are TGTGCCAGCAGTGTGTCTAGCGGGGGCACAGATACGCAGTATTTT. Translated: CASSVSSGGTDTQYF.

The chain links TRBV27 to TRBJ1-2, with TRBD1 matching 9 bases. V was pared by 5 bases and J by 3 bases, with 7 bases of the junction left unmatched. CDR3 length: 15 residues. From germline, CDR1 is MNHEY and CDR2 SMNVEV (reference sequence). As DNA, the CDR3 is TGTGCCAGCAGTCCTCGACAGGGGGGACACTATGGCTACACCTTC. Amino acids: CASSPRQGGHYGYTF.

V is TRBV29-1 and J is TRBJ1-2; TRBD1 might be the D (6 bases). The CDR3 length is 11 residues. Trimming took off 6 bases at V and 1 base at J, with 6 bases between the two ends. Germline V gives CDR1 SQVTM, CDR2 ANQGSEA. The CDR3 DNA follows: TGCAGCGTAGGGGGTAACTATGGCTACACCTTC. Translation gives CSVGGNYGYTF.

The rearrangement joins TRBV7-3 to TRBJ2-5, with 9 bases that match TRBD1. The germline CDR1 and CDR2 sequences are SGHTA and FQGTGA. V lost 9 bases, J lost 2 bases, and 7 bases stayed unmatched. This CDR3 has 14 amino acids. The CDR3 sequence: CASPVGQGQETQYF. The CDR3 region has the DNA TGTGCCAGTCCAGTGGGACAGGGACAAGAGACCCAGTACTTC.

The chain combines TRBV27 with TRBJ1-2; D unclear. CDR3 length: 14 residues. Trimming took 3 bases from V and 4 from J, leaving 12 bases between them. Germline CDR1 reads MNHEY; CDR2 reads SMNVEV (reference sequence). CDR3 DNA: TGTGCCAGCAGTTTGAGTTTGGGGAGCTATGGCTACACCTTC. Amino acid sequence: CASSLSLGSYGYTF.

The chain joins TRBV19 to TRBJ2-7; TRBD1 agrees at 7 bases. After removal of 7 bases from V and 5 bases from J, the junction contained 14 bases not matched to a gene. In germline, CDR1 is LNHDA, CDR2 SQIVND (reference sequence). The CDR3 consists of 15 residues. CDR3 coding DNA: TGTGCCAGTACCTCGCGAAGGGACAGTTGGGACGAGCAGTACTTC. This translates into CASTSRRDSWDEQYF.

This sequence joins TRBV28 and TRBJ2-5; possibly TRBD2 for D (6 bases). Germline CDR1 and CDR2: MDHEN and SYDVKM. V lost 5 bases to trimming and J lost 4 bases, with 20 bases between them. This CDR3 has 16 residues. The CDR3 loop is CASSLRGGGRIETQYF. The CDR3 region has the DNA TGTGCCAGCAGTCTCCGAGGTGGGGGGAGGATAGAGACCCAGTACTTC.

This clone was counted only a few times. This chain uses TRBV4-3 with TRBJ2-2; 9 bases align to TRBD2. CDR1 is LGHNA, CDR2 YSLEER, per germline. V trimming: 0 bases; J trimming: 4 bases; junction bases outside the gene matches: 15. The CDR3 sequence is 20 residues long. This CDR3 reads CASSQDQGIAGAFFTGELFF. As DNA, the CDR3 is TGCGCCAGCAGCCAAGATCAGGGGATAGCGGGGGCCTTTTTCACCGGGGAGCTGTTTTTT.

The rearrangement uses TRBV28 and TRBJ1-1, with a weak D call TRBD1 (5 bases). The CDR3 consists of 17 residues. Looked up from germline, CDR1 is MDHEN and CDR2 is SYDVKM. V was trimmed by 6 bases and J by 4 bases, leaving 24 bases between them. The CDR3, as DNA: TGTGCCAGCAGCAACCGACTCCCCAGGGAAAAGATCACTGAAGCTTTCTTT. Its protein product is CASSNRLPREKITEAFF.

The chain links TRBV2 to TRBJ1-5; TRBD1 agrees at 8 bases. The CDR3 contains 14 residues. Per the germline V gene, CDR1 is SNHLY and CDR2 is FYNNEI. V dropped 6 bases and J dropped 4; count of bases not matched to a gene: 5. The CDR3 coding sequence is TGTGCCAGCAGCAATACAGGGGGTAATCAGCCCCAGCATTTT. Protein product: CASSNTGGNQPQHF.

The chain employs TRBV28 and TRBJ2-7; D call uncertain. V lost 0 bases, J lost 4 bases, and 4 bases lay in between. Per germline, CDR1 MDHEN and CDR2 SYDVKM. The CDR3 runs 12 residues. The CDR3 sequence: CASSLWEYEQYF. The CDR3 DNA is TGTGCCAGCAGTTTATGGGAGTACGAGCAGTACTTC.

V is TRBV20-1 and J is TRBJ1-1; D remains unclear. V lost 5 bases and J lost 4, with 5 bases in between. The germline V gene encodes CDR1 DFQATT and CDR2 SNEGSKA (reference sequence). This CDR3 region has 10 residues. The CDR3 bases are TGCAGTGCTGTAGTCACTGAAGCTTTCTTT. Its protein is CSAVVTEAFF.

The rearrangement links TRBV19 to TRBJ1-1; possible D gene TRBD1, 5 bases. The CDR3 is made up of 14 amino acids. Germline CDR1 reads LNHDA; CDR2 reads SQIVND (reference sequence). Trimming took 5 bases from V and 2 from J, leaving 12 bases between them. The CDR3 here is CASSEQVINTEAFF. The CDR3 nucleotides are TGTGCCAGTAGTGAACAGGTGATAAACACTGAAGCTTTCTTT.

The gene calls are TRBV7-9 and TRBJ1-1; the D is unclear. The CDR3 sequence is 13 residues long. V lost 3 bases to trimming and J lost 5 bases, with 10 bases between them. Germline V gene lookup returns CDR1 SEHNR and CDR2 FQNEAQ (reference sequence). CDR3 protein: CASSLGPKTEAFF. The CDR3 coding sequence is TGTGCCAGCAGCTTGGGCCCTAAGACTGAAGCTTTCTTT.

The chain joins TRBV7-2 to TRBJ2-5; 8 bases align to TRBD2. With 5 bases clipped from V and 5 bases from J, the junction kept 7 bases outside the gene matches. CDR1 SGHTA and CDR2 FQGNSA come from the germline V gene. The CDR3 contains 14 residues. Here the CDR3 DNA reads TGTGCCAGCAGCCTCTATCGGGGGGGGGAGACCCAGTACTTC. Translating it yields CASSLYRGGETQYF.

The rearrangement links TRBV6-5 to TRBJ1-6, with a tentative D call TRBD1 (6 bases). CDR3 size: 13 residues. The germline gives CDR1 MNHEY, CDR2 SVGAGI. Trimming stripped 4 bases from V and 8 bases from J, with 9 bases between. The CDR3 bases are TGTGCCAGCAGTTCCAGACAGGATTCACCCCTCCACTTT. Amino acid sequence: CASSSRQDSPLHF.

V gene TRBV19 combines with J gene TRBJ1-4; TRBD1 is a possible D gene (5 bases). The germline CDR1 and CDR2 sequences are LNHDA and SQIVND (reference sequence). The CDR3 loop spans 15 amino acids. V was pared by 3 bases and J by 4 bases, with 12 bases between. The CDR3 spells CASSIGGGSNEKLFF. The DNA for the CDR3 is TGTGCCAGTAGTATTGGCGGGGGGAGTAATGAAAAACTGTTTTTT. The full variable domain, completed using reference TRBV19 and TRBJ1-4, is DGGITQSPKYLFRKEGQNVTLSCEQNLNHDAMYWYRQDPGQGLRLIYYSQIVNDFQKGDIAEGYSVSREKKESFPLTVTSAQKNPTAFYLCASSIGGGSNEKLFFGSGTQLSVL.

The chain is built from TRBV9 and TRBJ1-6, with D tentatively TRBD1 (5 bases). CDR3 length: 15 amino acids. The ends were cut back, 4 bases at V and 9 bases at J, with 17 bases in the middle. Germline V CDR1 and CDR2: SGDLS, YYNGEE. The CDR3 region is CASSPAGSRGSPLHF. CDR3 nucleotides: TGTGCCAGCAGCCCCGCAGGGTCCAGAGGTTCACCCCTCCACTTT.

The genes are TRBV27 and TRBJ1-2; a possible D gene is TRBD1 (5 bases). V lost 6 bases, J lost 5 bases, and 13 bases lay in between. The CDR3 has 13 amino acids. The V gene's germline CDR1 is MNHEY and CDR2 SMNVEV (reference sequence). The chain's CDR3 is CASRPTGTYGYTF. The CDR3 DNA reads as TGTGCCAGCAGGCCTACAGGAACGTATGGCTACACCTTC.

In this sample, this clone turned up a few times. This chain uses TRBV5-6 with TRBJ1-1; maybe TRBD1 (5 bases). Germline assignment: CDR1 SGHDT and CDR2 YYEEEE. The CDR3 spans 11 residues. Trimming stripped 2 bases from V and 9 bases from J, with 8 bases between. This CDR3 reads CASSFAGKAFF. In DNA form, the CDR3 reads TGTGCCAGCAGCTTCGCAGGGAAAGCTTTCTTT.

The J gene is TRBJ2-3, the V gene TRBV9; D is possibly TRBD2 (6 bases). CDR1 and CDR2 (germline): SGDLS, YYNGEE. Trimming took 0 bases from V and 3 from J, leaving 14 bases between them. The CDR3 has 16 residues. The CDR3 loop is CASSVDGGVRTDTQYF. The CDR3 DNA is TGTGCCAGCAGCGTAGATGGCGGGGTACGAACAGATACGCAGTATTTT.

This clone was seen only once. This chain connects TRBV6-5 to TRBJ2-5; TRBD1 matches at 8 bases. The V gene's germline CDR1 is MNHEY and CDR2 SVGAGI. Unmatched junction bases numbered 9, after V lost 4 bases and J lost 11 bases. This CDR3 has 13 residues. Here the CDR3 reads CASSSWTGQEQYF. CDR3 nucleotides: TGTGCCAGCAGTTCCTGGACAGGGCAAGAGCAGTACTTC.

J is TRBJ2-5 and V is TRBV10-3, with 8 bases identical to TRBD1. The germline V gene encodes CDR1 ENHRY and CDR2 SYGVKD. The CDR3 loop spans 15 amino acids. Trimming cost V 0 bases and J 4 bases; bases outside gene matches: 4. CDR3 residues: CAISESTRGRETQYF. The CDR3 DNA follows: TGTGCCATCAGTGAGTCGACCAGGGGGCGAGAGACCCAGTACTTC.